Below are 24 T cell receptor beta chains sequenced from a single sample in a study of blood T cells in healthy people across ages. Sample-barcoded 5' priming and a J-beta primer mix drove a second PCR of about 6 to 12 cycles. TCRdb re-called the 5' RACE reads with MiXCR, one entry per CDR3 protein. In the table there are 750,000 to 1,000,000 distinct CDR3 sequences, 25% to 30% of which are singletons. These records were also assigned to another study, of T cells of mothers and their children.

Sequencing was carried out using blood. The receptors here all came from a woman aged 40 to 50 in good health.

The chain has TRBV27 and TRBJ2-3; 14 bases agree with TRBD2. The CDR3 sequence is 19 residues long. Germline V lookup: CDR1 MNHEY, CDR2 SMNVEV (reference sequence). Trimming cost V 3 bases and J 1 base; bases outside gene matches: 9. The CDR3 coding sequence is TGTGCCAGCAGTTTCCGACTAGCGGGAGGGCCAGGGGGCACAGATACGCAGTATTTT. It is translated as CASSFRLAGGPGGTDTQYF.

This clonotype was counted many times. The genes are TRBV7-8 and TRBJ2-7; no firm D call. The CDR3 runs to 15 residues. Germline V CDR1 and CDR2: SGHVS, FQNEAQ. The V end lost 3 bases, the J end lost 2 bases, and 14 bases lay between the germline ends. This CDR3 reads CASSFGRSSAYEQYF. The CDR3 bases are TGTGCCAGCAGCTTCGGCAGGAGCTCCGCCTACGAGCAGTACTTC.

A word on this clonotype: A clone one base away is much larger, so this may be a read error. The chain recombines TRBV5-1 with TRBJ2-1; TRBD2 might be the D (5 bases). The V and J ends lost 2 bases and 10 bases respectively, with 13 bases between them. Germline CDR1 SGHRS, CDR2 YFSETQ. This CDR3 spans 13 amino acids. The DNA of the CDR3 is TGCGCCAGCAGCTTTACTTCGGGGTTCGAGCAGTTCTTC. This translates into CASSFTSGFEQFF.

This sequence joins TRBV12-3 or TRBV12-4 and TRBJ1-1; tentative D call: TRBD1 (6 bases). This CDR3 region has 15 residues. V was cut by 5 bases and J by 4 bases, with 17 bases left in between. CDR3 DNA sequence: TGTGCCAGCAGTGGGGGGGGCGTATTGTTCACTGAAGCTTTCTTT. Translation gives CASSGGGVLFTEAFF.

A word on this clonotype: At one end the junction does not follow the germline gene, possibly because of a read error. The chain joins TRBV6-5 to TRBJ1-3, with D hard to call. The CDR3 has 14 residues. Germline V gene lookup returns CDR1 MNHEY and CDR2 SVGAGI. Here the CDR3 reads CASSSQSSGNTIYF. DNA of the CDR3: TGTGCAAGCAGTTCACAAAGCTCTGGAAACACCATATATTTT.

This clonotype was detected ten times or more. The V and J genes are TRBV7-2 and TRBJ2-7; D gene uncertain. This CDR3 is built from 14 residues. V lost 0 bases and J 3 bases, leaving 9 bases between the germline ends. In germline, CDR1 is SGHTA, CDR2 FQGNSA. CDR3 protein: CASSLAVAFYEQYF. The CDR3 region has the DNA TGTGCCAGCAGCTTAGCCGTAGCCTTCTACGAGCAGTACTTC.

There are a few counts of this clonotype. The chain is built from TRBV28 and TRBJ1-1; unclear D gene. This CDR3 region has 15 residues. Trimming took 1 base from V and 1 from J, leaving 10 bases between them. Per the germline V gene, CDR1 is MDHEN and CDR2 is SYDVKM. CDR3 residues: CASSLLLPTNTEAFF. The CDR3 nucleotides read TGTGCCAGCAGTTTATTATTACCGACGAACACTGAAGCTTTCTTT.

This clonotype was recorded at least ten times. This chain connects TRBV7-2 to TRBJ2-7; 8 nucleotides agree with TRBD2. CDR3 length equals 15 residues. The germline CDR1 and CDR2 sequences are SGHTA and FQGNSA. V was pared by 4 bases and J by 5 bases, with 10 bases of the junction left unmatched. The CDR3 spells CASSSIAGIVHEQYF. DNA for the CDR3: TGTGCCAGCAGCTCGATAGCGGGGATCGTCCACGAGCAGTACTTC.

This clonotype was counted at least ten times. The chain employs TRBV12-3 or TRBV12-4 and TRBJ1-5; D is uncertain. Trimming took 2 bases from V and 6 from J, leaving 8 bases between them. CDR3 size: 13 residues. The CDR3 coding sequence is TGTGCCAGCAGTTTATCTACCGGTCAGCCCCAGCATTTT. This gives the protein CASSLSTGQPQHF.

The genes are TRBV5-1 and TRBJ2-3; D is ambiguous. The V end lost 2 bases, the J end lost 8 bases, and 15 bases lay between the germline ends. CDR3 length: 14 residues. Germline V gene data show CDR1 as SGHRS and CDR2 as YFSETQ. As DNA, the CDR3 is TGCGCCAGCAGCTTCGGCAGGTCCCCTGGTACGCAGTATTTT. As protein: CASSFGRSPGTQYF.

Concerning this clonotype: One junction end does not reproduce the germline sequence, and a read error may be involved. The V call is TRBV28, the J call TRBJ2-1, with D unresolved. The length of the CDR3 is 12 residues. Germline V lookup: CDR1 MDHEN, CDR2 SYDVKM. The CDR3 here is CANSFIGRKKFF. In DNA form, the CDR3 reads TGTGCCAACAGTTTCATCGGACGTAAAAAGTTCTTC.

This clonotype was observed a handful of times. CDR3 residues: CASSLDPGPNSPLHF. The CDR3 nucleotides are TGCGCCAGCAGCTTGGATCCGGGTCCGAATTCACCCCTCCACTTT. The chain couples TRBV5-1 to TRBJ1-6; D is ambiguous. The CDR3 runs 15 residues. Deletions cut 0 bases from V and 7 bases from J, with 11 bases between. Germline V gives CDR1 SGHRS, CDR2 YFSETQ.

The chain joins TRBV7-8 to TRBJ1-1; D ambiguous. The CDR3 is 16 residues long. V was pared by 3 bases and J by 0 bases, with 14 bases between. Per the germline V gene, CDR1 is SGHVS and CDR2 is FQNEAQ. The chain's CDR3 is CASSFDQAAMNTEAFF. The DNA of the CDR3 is TGTGCCAGCAGCTTCGATCAGGCAGCAATGAACACTGAAGCTTTCTTT.

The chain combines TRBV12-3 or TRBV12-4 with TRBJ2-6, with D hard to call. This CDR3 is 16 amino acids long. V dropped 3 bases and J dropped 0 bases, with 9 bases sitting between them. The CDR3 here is CASSLTLYSGANVLTF. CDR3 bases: TGTGCCAGCAGTTTGACGCTTTACTCTGGGGCCAACGTCCTGACTTTC.

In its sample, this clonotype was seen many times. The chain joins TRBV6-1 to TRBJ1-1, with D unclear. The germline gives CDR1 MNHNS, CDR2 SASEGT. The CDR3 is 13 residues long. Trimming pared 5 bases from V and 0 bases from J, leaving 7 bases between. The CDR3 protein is CASSPNMNTEAFF. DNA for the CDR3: TGTGCCAGCAGTCCGAACATGAACACTGAAGCTTTCTTT.

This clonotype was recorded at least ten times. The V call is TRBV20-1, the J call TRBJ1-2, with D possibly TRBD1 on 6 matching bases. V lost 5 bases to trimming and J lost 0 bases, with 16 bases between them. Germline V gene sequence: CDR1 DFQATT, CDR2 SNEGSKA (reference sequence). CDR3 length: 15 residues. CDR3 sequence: CSAPIRDTANYGYTF. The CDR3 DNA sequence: TGCAGTGCTCCGATTAGGGACACAGCTAACTATGGCTACACCTTC.

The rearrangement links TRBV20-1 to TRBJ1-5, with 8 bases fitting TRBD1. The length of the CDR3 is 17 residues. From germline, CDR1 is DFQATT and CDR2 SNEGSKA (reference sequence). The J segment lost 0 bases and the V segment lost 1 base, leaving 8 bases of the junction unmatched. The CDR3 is CSARGPTGGFSNQPQHF. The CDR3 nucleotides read TGCAGTGCTAGAGGTCCTACAGGGGGTTTTAGCAATCAGCCCCAGCATTTT.

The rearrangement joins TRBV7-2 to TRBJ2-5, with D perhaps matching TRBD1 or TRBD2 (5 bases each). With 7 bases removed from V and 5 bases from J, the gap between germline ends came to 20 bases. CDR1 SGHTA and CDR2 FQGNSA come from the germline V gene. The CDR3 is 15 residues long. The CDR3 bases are TGTGCCAGCAACTGGGACCGGGCCTCGCACGAGACCCAGTACTTC. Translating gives CASNWDRASHETQYF.

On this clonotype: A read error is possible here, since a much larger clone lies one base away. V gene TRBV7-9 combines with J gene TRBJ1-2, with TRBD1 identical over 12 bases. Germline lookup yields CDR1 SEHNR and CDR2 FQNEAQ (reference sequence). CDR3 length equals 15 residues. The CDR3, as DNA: TGTGCCTGCAGCTCCCGGGACAGGGGGCATCTTGGCTACACCTTC. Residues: CACSSRDRGHLGYTF.

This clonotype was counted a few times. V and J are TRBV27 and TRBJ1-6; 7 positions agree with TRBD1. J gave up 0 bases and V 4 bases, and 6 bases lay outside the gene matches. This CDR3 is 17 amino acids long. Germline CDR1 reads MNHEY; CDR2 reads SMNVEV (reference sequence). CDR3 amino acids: CASSSRTGLSYNSPLHF. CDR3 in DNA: TGTGCCAGCAGTTCACGGACAGGCCTCTCCTATAATTCACCCCTCCACTTT.

Here the CDR3 reads CASSPTGDHGNTF. CDR3 DNA sequence: TGTGCCAGCAGTCCAACAGGGGACCACGGTAACACCTTC. J is TRBJ1-2 and V is TRBV12-3 or TRBV12-4; 7 positions agree with TRBD1. The CDR3 loop spans 13 amino acids. After removal of 5 bases from V and 12 bases from J, the junction contained 12 bases not matched to a gene.

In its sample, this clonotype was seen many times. CDR3 nucleotide sequence: TGTGCCAGCAGCCGGGATTTCAGCGAGCAGTACTTC. Encoded protein: CASSRDFSEQYF. The J gene is TRBJ2-7, the V gene TRBV7-9; TRBD2 might be the D (5 bases). With 5 bases removed from V and 6 bases from J, the gap between germline ends came to 11 bases. Germline CDR1 and CDR2: SEHNR and FQNEAQ (reference sequence). The CDR3 loop spans 12 amino acids.

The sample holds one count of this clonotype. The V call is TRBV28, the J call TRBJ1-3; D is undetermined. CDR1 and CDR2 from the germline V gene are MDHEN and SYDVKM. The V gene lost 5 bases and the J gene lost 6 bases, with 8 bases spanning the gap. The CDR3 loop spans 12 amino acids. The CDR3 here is CASSPRENTIYF. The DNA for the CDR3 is TGTGCCAGCAGTCCAAGGGAAAACACCATATATTTT.

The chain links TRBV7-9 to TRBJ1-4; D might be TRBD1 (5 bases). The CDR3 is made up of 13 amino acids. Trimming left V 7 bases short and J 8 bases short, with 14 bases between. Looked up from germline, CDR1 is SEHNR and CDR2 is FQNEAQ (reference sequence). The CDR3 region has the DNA TGTGCCAGCACCAGGGCGCGGAACGAAAAACTGTTTTTT. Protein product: CASTRARNEKLFF.